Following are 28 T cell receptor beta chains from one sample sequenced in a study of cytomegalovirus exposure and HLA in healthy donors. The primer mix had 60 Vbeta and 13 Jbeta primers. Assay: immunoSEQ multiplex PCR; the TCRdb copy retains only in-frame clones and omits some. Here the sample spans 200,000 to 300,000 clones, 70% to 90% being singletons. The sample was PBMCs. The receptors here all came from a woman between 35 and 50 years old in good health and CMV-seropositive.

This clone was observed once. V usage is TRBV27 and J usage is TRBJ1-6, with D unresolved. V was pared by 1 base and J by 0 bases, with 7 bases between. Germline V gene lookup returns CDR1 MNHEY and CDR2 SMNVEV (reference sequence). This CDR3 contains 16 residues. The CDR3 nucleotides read TGTGCCAGCAGTTTATATGGTAGCTCCTATAATTCACCCCTCCACTTT. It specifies CASSLYGSSYNSPLHF.

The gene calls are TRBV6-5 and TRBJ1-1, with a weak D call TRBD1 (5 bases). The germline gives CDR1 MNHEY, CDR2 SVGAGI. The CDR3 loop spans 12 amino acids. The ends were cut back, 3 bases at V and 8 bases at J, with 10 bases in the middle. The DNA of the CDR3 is TGTGCCAGCAGTTATGCGGGACGGGAAGCTTTCTTT. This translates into CASSYAGREAFF.

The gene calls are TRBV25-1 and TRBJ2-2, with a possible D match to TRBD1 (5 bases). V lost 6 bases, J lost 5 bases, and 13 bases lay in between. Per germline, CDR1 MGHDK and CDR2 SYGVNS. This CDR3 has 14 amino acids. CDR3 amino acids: CASRVETDTGELFF. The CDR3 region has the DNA TGTGCCAGCAGGGTTGAGACAGATACCGGGGAGCTGTTTTTT.

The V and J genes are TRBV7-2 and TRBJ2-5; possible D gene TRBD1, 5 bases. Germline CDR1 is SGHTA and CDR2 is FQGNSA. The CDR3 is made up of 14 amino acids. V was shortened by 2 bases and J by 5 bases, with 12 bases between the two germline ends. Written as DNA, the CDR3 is TGTGCCAGCAGCTTAAGGGGCCCCCGGGAGACCCAGTACTTC. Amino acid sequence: CASSLRGPRETQYF.

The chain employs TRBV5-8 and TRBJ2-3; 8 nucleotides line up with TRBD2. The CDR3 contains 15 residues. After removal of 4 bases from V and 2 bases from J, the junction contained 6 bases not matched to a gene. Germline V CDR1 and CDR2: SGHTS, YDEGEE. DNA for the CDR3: TGTGCCAGCAGCGTGGCGGGAGGATACACAGATACGCAGTATTTT. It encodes CASSVAGGYTDTQYF.

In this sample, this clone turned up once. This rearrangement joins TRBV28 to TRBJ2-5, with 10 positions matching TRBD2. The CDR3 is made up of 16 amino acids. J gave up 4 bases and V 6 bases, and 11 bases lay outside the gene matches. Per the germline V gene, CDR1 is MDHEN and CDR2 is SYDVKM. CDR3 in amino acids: CASSRDKRGGGETQYF. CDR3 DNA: TGTGCCAGCAGCCGAGACAAGCGGGGGGGAGGAGAGACCCAGTACTTC. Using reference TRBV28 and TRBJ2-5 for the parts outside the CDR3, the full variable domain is DVKVTQSSRYLVKRTGEKVFLECVQDMDHENMFWYRQDPGLGLRLIYFSYDVKMKEKGDIPEGYSVSREKKERFSLILESASTNQTSMYLCASSRDKRGGGETQYFGPGTRLLVL.

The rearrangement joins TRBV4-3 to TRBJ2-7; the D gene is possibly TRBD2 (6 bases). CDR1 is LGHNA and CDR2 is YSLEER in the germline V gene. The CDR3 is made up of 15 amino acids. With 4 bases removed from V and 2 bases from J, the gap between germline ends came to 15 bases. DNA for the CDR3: TGCGCCAGCAGCCTAGTCACTAGCTGGGCCTACGAGCAGTACTTC. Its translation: CASSLVTSWAYEQYF.

The CDR3 region has the DNA TGTGCCAGTAGTATTGATGTCCAGACAGGGCTTTCCTATGGCTACACCTTC. Its translation: CASSIDVQTGLSYGYTF. The gene calls are TRBV19 and TRBJ1-2; 7 positions match TRBD1. Germline CDR1 and CDR2: LNHDA and SQIVND (reference sequence). With V trimmed by 3 bases and J by 4 bases, 14 bases remained unmatched. CDR3 size: 17 residues.

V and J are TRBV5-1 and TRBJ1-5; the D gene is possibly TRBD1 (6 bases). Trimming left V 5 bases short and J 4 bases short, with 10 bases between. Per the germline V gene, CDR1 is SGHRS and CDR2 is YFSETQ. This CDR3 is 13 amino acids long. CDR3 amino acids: CASRDSENQPQHF. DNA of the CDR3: TGCGCCAGCAGGGACAGCGAAAATCAGCCCCAGCATTTT.

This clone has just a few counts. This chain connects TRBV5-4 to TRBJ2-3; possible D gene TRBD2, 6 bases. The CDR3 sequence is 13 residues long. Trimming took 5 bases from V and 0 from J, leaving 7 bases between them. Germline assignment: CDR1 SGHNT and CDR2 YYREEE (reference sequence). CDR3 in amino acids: CASSRESTDTQYF. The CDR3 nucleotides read TGTGCCAGCAGTCGGGAGAGCACAGATACGCAGTATTTT.

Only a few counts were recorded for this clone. The CDR3 loop reads CASSTRRDWPSYEQYF. DNA for the CDR3: TGTGCCAGCAGCACCCGCCGGGACTGGCCCTCCTACGAGCAGTACTTC. This sequence joins TRBV13 and TRBJ2-7; D is perhaps TRBD2 (6 bases). The germline V gene has CDR1 PRHDT and CDR2 FYEKMQ (reference sequence). V lost 5 bases, J lost 0 bases, and 17 bases lay in between. The CDR3 runs 16 residues.

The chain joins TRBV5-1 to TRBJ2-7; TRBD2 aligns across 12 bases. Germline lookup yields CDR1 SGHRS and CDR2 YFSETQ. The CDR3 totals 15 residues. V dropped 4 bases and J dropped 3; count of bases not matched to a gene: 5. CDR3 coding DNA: TGCGCCAGCAGCCCTTCGACTAGCGGGAGCTACGAGCAGTACTTC. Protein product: CASSPSTSGSYEQYF.

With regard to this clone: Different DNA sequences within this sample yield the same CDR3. CDR3: CASSLGDSGNTIYF. The CDR3 DNA is TGCGCCAGCAGCTTGGGGGACAGCGGAAACACCATATATTTT. V usage is TRBV5-1 and J usage is TRBJ1-3, with 7 nucleotides matching TRBD1. Germline V gene sequence: CDR1 SGHRS, CDR2 YFSETQ. The CDR3 extends over 14 amino acids. Trimming removed 0 bases from V and 4 bases from J; junction bases left unmatched: 1. Using reference TRBV5-1 and TRBJ1-3 for the parts outside the CDR3, the full variable domain is KAGVTQTPRYLIKTRGQQVTLSCSPISGHRSVSWYQQTPGQGLQFLFEYFSETQRNKGNFPGRFSGRQFSNSRSEMNVSTLELGDSALYLCASSLGDSGNTIYFGEGSWLTVV.

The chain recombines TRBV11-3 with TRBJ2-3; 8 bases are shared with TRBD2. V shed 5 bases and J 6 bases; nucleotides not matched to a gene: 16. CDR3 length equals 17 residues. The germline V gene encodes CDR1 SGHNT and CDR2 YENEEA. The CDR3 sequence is CASSPRLERGRPDTQYF. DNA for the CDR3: TGTGCCAGCAGCCCCCGGTTGGAACGCGGGAGGCCCGATACGCAGTATTTT. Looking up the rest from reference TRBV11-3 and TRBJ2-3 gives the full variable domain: EAGVVQSPRYKIIEKKQPVAFWCNPISGHNTLYWYLQNLGQGPELLIRYENEEAVDDSQLPKDRFSAERLKGVDSTLKIQPAELGDSAVYLCASSPRLERGRPDTQYFGPGTRLTVL.

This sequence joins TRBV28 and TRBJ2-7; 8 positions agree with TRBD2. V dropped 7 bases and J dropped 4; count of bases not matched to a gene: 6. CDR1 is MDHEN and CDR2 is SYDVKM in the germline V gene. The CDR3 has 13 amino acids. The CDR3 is CASTREASYEQYF. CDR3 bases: TGTGCCAGCACGCGGGAGGCCTCGTACGAGCAGTACTTC.

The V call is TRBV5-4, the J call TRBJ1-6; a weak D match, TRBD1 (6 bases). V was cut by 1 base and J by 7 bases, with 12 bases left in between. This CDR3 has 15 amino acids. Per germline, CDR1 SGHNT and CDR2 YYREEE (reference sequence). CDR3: CASSLTGTRNSPLHF. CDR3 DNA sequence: TGTGCCAGCAGCTTGACAGGGACAAGGAATTCACCCCTCCACTTT.

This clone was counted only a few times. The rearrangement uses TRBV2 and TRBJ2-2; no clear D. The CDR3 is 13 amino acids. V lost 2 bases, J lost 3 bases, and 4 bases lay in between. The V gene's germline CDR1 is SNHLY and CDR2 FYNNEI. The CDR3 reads CASSESYTGELFF. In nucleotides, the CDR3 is TGTGCCAGCAGTGAATCATACACCGGGGAGCTGTTTTTT.

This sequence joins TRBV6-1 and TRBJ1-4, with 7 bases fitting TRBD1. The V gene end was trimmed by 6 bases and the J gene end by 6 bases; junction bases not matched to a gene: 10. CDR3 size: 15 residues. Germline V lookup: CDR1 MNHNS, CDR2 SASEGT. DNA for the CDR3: TGTGCCAGCAGCCTGGGACAGACGATAGATGAAAAACTGTTTTTT. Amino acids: CASSLGQTIDEKLFF.

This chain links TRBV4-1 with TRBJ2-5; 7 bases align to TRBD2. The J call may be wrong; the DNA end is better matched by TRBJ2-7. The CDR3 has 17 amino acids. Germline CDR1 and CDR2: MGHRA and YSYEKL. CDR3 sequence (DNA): TGCGCCAGCAGCCAAGATTCTGTTTCGGCGGGAGCCTACGAGCAGTACTTC. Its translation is CASSQDSVSAGAYEQYF.

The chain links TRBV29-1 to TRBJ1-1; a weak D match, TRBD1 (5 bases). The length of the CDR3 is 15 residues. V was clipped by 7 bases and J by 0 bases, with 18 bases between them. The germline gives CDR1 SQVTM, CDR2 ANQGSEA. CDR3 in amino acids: CSAQRSGLMNTEAFF. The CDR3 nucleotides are TGCAGCGCCCAAAGATCAGGGCTAATGAACACTGAAGCTTTCTTT.

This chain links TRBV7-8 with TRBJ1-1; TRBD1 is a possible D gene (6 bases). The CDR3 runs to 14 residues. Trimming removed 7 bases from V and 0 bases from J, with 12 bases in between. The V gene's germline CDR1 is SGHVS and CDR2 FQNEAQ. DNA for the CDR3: TGTGCCAGCATCCTAGGGGGATTGAACACTGAAGCTTTCTTT. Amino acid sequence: CASILGGLNTEAFF.

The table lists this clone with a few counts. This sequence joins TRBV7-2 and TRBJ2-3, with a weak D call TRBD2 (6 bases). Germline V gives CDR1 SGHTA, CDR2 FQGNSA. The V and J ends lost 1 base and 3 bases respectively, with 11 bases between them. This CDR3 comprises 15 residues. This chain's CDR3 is CASSLGGVRTDTQYF. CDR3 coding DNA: TGTGCCAGCAGCTTAGGGGGGGTCCGGACAGATACGCAGTATTTT.

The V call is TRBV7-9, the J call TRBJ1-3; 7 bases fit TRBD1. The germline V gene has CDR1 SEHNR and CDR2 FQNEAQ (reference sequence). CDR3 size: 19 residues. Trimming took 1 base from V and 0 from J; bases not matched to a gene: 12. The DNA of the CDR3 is TGTGCCAGCAGCTTAGAAGGTGGTCAGGGGGGACACTCTGGAAACACCATATATTTT. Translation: CASSLEGGQGGHSGNTIYF.

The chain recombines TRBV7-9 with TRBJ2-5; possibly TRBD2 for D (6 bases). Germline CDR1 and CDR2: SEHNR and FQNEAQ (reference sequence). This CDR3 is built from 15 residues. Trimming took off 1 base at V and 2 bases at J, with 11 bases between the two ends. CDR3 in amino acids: CASSLVRGWQETQYF. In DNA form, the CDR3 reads TGTGCCAGCAGCTTAGTACGGGGGTGGCAAGAGACCCAGTACTTC.

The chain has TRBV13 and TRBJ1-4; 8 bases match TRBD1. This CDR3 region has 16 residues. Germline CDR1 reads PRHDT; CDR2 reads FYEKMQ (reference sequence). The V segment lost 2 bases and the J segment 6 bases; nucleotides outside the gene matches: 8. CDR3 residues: CASSLSLGQGDEKLFF. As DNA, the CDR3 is TGTGCCAGCAGCTTATCATTAGGACAGGGAGATGAAAAACTGTTTTTT.

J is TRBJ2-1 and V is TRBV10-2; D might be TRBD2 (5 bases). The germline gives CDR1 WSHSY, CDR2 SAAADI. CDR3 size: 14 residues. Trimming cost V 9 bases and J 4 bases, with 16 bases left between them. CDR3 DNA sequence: TGCGCCAGGACCACCCGGGATCAATACAATGAGCAGTTCTTC. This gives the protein CARTTRDQYNEQFF.

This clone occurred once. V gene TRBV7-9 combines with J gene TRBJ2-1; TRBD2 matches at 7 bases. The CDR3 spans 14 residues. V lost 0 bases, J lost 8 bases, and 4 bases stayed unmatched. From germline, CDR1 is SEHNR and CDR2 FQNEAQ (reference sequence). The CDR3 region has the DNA TGTGCCAGCAGCTTAGCGGGAGGGCGCGATGAGCAGTTCTTC. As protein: CASSLAGGRDEQFF.

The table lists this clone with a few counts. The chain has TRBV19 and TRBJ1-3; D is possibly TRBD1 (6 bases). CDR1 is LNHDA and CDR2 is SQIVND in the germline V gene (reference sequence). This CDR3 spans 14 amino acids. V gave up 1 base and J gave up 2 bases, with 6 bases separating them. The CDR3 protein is CASSIGQAGNTIYF. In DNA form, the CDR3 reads TGTGCCAGTAGTATAGGACAGGCTGGAAACACCATATATTTT.